The 19 T cell receptor beta chains given below trace back to one sample, sequenced in a study of PD-1 blockade in classical Hodgkin lymphoma. Clones were sequenced by immunoSEQ multiplex PCR, and TCRdb holds only the in-frame ones, with some missing. The sample records some 86,000 clones, 90% being singletons. As for time point: cycle 4 day 1 (C4D1), after about 6 weeks of nivolumab. Every patient had relapsed following autologous stem cell transplantation, and cohorts differed in brentuximab vedotin exposure. The sequencing here drew on peripheral blood mononuclear cells (PBMCs), taken before the fourth cycle of nivolumab. Receptors originate from a human donor with classical Hodgkin lymphoma.

The rearrangement joins TRBV27 to TRBJ2-7; a possible D gene is TRBD1 (6 bases). Trimming left V 6 bases short and J 6 bases short, with 18 bases between. This CDR3 comprises 14 residues. CDR1 MNHEY and CDR2 SMNVEV come from the germline V gene (reference sequence). DNA of the CDR3: TGTGCCAGCAGGACCGACAGGAAAATGGGCGAGCAGTACTTC. This codes for CASRTDRKMGEQYF.

The V call is TRBV2, the J call TRBJ2-1; TRBD2 matches at 8 bases. The CDR3 runs to 15 residues. V lost 3 bases, J lost 9 bases, and 10 bases stayed unmatched. CDR1 and CDR2 from the germline V gene are SNHLY and FYNNEI. This chain's CDR3 is CASSEPGLVRSEQFF. CDR3 coding DNA: TGTGCCAGCAGTGAGCCGGGACTAGTTCGCAGTGAGCAGTTCTTC.

The rearrangement links TRBV5-6 to TRBJ2-7, with 9 bases that match TRBD1. This CDR3 is 13 amino acids long. V shed 4 bases and J 5 bases; nucleotides not matched to a gene: 4. The germline V gene encodes CDR1 SGHDT and CDR2 YYEEEE. In nucleotides, the CDR3 is TGTGCCAGCAGCAGGGGACAGGGCCACGAGCAGTACTTC. It translates to CASSRGQGHEQYF. Looking up the rest from reference TRBV5-6 and TRBJ2-7 gives the full variable domain: DAGVTQSPTHLIKTRGQQVTLRCSPKSGHDTVSWYQQALGQGPQFIFQYYEEEERQRGNFPDRFSGHQFPNYSSELNVNALLLGDSALYLCASSRGQGHEQYFGPGTRLTVT.

The chain combines TRBV7-6 with TRBJ2-7, with D unresolved. Germline assignment: CDR1 SGHVS and CDR2 FNYEAQ. The CDR3 totals 15 residues. V dropped 3 bases and J dropped 3 bases, with 15 bases sitting between them. CDR3 in amino acids: CASSLHTDTNYEQYF. The CDR3 nucleotides are TGTGCCAGCAGCTTGCACACTGACACAAACTACGAGCAGTACTTC.

The genes are TRBV19 and TRBJ2-7; D might be TRBD1 or TRBD2, each matching 5 bases. V was trimmed by 5 bases and J by 0 bases, leaving 14 bases between them. CDR1 is LNHDA and CDR2 is SQIVND in the germline V gene (reference sequence). CDR3 length equals 15 residues. CDR3 amino acids: CASSLLRDASYEQYF. CDR3 sequence (DNA): TGTGCCAGTAGTCTGCTCCGGGACGCCTCCTACGAGCAGTACTTC.

The chain has TRBV15 and TRBJ1-2; no definite D call. Germline values: CDR1 LNHNV, CDR2 YYDKDF (reference sequence). This CDR3 contains 15 residues. V lost 0 bases to trimming and J lost 2 bases, with 10 bases between them. As DNA, the CDR3 is TGTGCCACCAGCAGAGATTACGAGGTAAACTATGGCTACACCTTC. This encodes CATSRDYEVNYGYTF.

This sequence joins TRBV4-2 and TRBJ1-2; no clear D. Germline values: CDR1 LGHNA, CDR2 YNFKEQ. The CDR3 loop spans 14 amino acids. V lost 6 bases and J lost 2, with 13 bases in between. CDR3 bases: TGTGCCAGCAGGGTCACGTGGGGAAACTATGGCTACACCTTC. It is translated as CASRVTWGNYGYTF.

This chain links TRBV6-6 with TRBJ1-4; D is unresolved. The CDR3 totals 15 residues. Trimming took 6 bases from V and 0 from J, leaving 11 bases between them. In germline, CDR1 is MNHNY, CDR2 SVGAGI (reference sequence). The CDR3 sequence is CASSPGDATNEKLFF. As DNA, the CDR3 is TGTGCCAGCAGCCCCGGGGATGCAACTAATGAAAAACTGTTTTTT.

V is TRBV11-3 and J is TRBJ2-1, with 10 bases that match TRBD2. CDR3 size: 16 residues. The junction had 4 bases not matched to a gene; V was cut back by 2 bases and J by 3 bases. Germline CDR1 and CDR2: SGHNT and YENEEA. The CDR3 region is CASSLQLAGVYNEQFF. The DNA of the CDR3 is TGTGCCAGCAGCTTACAGCTAGCGGGGGTCTACAATGAGCAGTTCTTC.

The V gene is TRBV18, the J gene TRBJ2-2; the D gene could be TRBD1 or TRBD2 (6 bases each). The CDR3 runs 15 residues. Trimming left V 3 bases short and J 3 bases short, with 11 bases between. CDR1 is KGHSH and CDR2 is LQKENI in the germline V gene. The CDR3 loop reads CASSPRRGDTGELFF. CDR3 bases: TGTGCCAGCTCACCGAGAAGGGGGGACACCGGGGAGCTGTTTTTT.

The V and J genes are TRBV7-9 and TRBJ2-3; D perhaps matches TRBD1 (6 bases). V dropped 5 bases and J dropped 5 bases, with 14 bases sitting between them. CDR3 length equals 14 residues. From germline, CDR1 is SEHNR and CDR2 FQNEAQ (reference sequence). The CDR3 region is CASSPTTGIDTQYF. Here the CDR3 DNA reads TGTGCCAGCAGCCCGACAACAGGGATAGATACGCAGTATTTT.

The chain has TRBV30 and TRBJ2-3, with D perhaps matching TRBD2 (6 bases). V was trimmed by 1 base and J by 2 bases, leaving 13 bases between them. Per germline, CDR1 GTSNPN and CDR2 SVGIG (reference sequence). The CDR3 runs 15 residues. This CDR3 reads CAWSDKRTTTDTQYF. CDR3 sequence (DNA): TGTGCCTGGAGTGACAAACGGACTACCACAGATACGCAGTATTTT.

The chain employs TRBV21-1 and TRBJ2-3; no check of the table's D call, TRBD2, against the DNA was made. TRBV21-1 is designated a pseudogene. CDR3 length equals 23 residues. The CDR3 sequence: CASSKRHSEGTSGGETSTDTQYF. Here the CDR3 DNA reads TGTGCCAGCAGCAAGCGCCACTCCGAGGGGACTAGCGGGGGGGAAACTAGCACAGATACGCAGTATTTT.

This chain uses TRBV20-1 with TRBJ2-1; possible D gene TRBD1, 6 bases. The V end was cut by 5 bases, the J end by 8 bases, with 10 bases between. The germline CDR1 and CDR2 sequences are DFQATT and SNEGSKA (reference sequence). The CDR3 length is 11 residues. The CDR3 loop is CSAGQLDEQFF. The CDR3 nucleotides read TGCAGTGCTGGACAGCTCGATGAGCAGTTCTTC.

This chain uses TRBV7-2 with TRBJ2-7; D not resolved. Germline lookup yields CDR1 SGHTA and CDR2 FQGNSA. Trimming cost V 0 bases and J 1 base, with 4 bases left between them. The CDR3 contains 13 residues. The CDR3 is CASSLAASYEQYF. The DNA of the CDR3 is TGTGCCAGCAGCTTAGCGGCGTCCTACGAGCAGTACTTC.

J is TRBJ1-2 and V is TRBV7-2; no definite D call. The CDR3 runs 16 residues. Trimming left V 4 bases short and J 2 bases short, with 17 bases between. Germline assignment: CDR1 SGHTA and CDR2 FQGNSA. The CDR3 bases are TGTGCCAGCAGCTCATTTTTCGGAACCCCCAACTATGGCTACACCTTC. Encoded protein: CASSSFFGTPNYGYTF.

This chain connects TRBV5-6 to TRBJ1-6; D is unresolved. Germline lookup yields CDR1 SGHDT and CDR2 YYEEEE. The V end was cut by 1 base, the J end by 6 bases, with 8 bases between. The CDR3 totals 14 residues. CDR3 amino acids: CASSLPQSNSPLHF. The DNA of the CDR3 is TGTGCCAGCAGCTTGCCCCAGAGTAATTCACCCCTCCACTTT.

This sequence joins TRBV12-5 and TRBJ1-1; D gene unclear. Trimming stripped 3 bases from V and 6 bases from J, with 8 bases between. The CDR3 is 12 amino acids. Per the germline V gene, CDR1 is LGHNT and CDR2 is FRNRAP. The CDR3 reads CASGFMLAEAFF. The CDR3 DNA follows: TGTGCTAGTGGTTTTATGTTGGCTGAAGCTTTCTTT. Combining the CDR3 with reference TRBV12-5 and TRBJ1-1 gives the whole variable domain DARVTQTPRHKVTEMGQEVTMRCQPILGHNTVFWYRQTMMQGLELLAYFRNRAPLDDSGMPKDRFSAEMPDATLATLKIQPSEPRDSAVYFCASGFMLAEAFFGQGTRLTVV.

This clone occurred a few times. The rearrangement links TRBV21-1 to TRBJ1-2; the table calls TRBD1, which could not be checked here. TRBV21-1 is a known pseudogene. This CDR3 comprises 13 residues. CDR3 sequence reads: CASTGQTNYGYTF. The DNA for the CDR3 is TGTGCCAGCACGGGACAGACCAACTATGGCTACACCTTC.